The present entry profiles one T cell receptor beta chain with its context. Antigen: not known. Generated by immunoSEQ multiplex PCR, the TCRdb table keeps only in-frame clones and is missing some. The table has approximately 480,000 clones, 87% seen once; the top ten hold roughly 13%. The data derive from a study of Ad26.COV2.S vaccination and SARS-CoV-2 variants. Germline-derived CDR1 and CDR2 are LNHDA and SQIVND (reference sequence). Losses at the gene ends were 3 bases for V and 5 bases for J; bases not matched to a gene: 3. The CDR3 has 13 amino acids. Treatment reported: some 20 received Ad26.COV2.S at low or high dose, single or two shots; about 5 received placebo; per-sample allocation not given. Sampling happened 63 days after the first vaccine or placebo injection. Study-level results: Across vaccine and placebo recipients, the breadth of non-spike TCRs was similar.

The TCR comes from a person between 18 and 65 years old who received the Ad26.COV2.S COVID-19 vaccine or a placebo. This chain joins TRBV19 and TRBJ1-1, with 7 bases that match TRBD1. The source material was peripheral blood, sampled in a trial of Ad26.COV2.S vaccine versus placebo. The CDR3 coding sequence is TGTGCCAGTAGTATCGGGACAGCGACTGAAGCTTTCTTT. It encodes CASSIGTATEAFF. The variable domain in full, with the rest retrieved from reference TRBV19 and TRBJ1-1, is DGGITQSPKYLFRKEGQNVTLSCEQNLNHDAMYWYRQDPGQGLRLIYYSQIVNDFQKGDIAEGYSVSREKKESFPLTVTSAQKNPTAFYLCASSIGTATEAFFGQGTRLTVV.